The following is a TCR beta chain sequence with its context. Data came from immunoSEQ multiplex PCR; TCRdb stores just in-frame clones and leaves some out. This table has 75,000 to 95,000 clones, 92% appearing once. This specimen comes from a study of OX40 agonist ivuxolimab in advanced cancers. About the research overall: The patients received ivuxolimab by intravenous route every 2 weeks at 0.01 to 10 mg/kg.

This CDR3 spans 19 amino acids. The V and J ends lost 5 bases and 4 bases, in that order; junction bases with no gene match: 21. The germline CDR1 and CDR2 sequences are PRHDT and FYEKMQ (reference sequence). V is TRBV13 and J is TRBJ2-5; 8 nucleotides line up with TRBD1. The sequence was collected from an adult with an advanced solid tumor such as melanoma, head and neck, liver or kidney cancer. Sequencing was performed on CD4+ or CD8+ T cells sorted from blood, taken in a trial of the OX40 agonist ivuxolimab. The DNA of the CDR3 is TGTGCCAGCAGCCCTTTAGACAGGGGACGAGCGGGTACGGGAGAGACCCAGTACTTC. This codes for CASSPLDRGRAGTGETQYF.